This T cell receptor beta chain was obtained from a study of OX40 agonist ivuxolimab in advanced cancers. The wider study: There were three patients with partial responses, one having hepatocellular carcinoma and two cutaneous melanoma.

On this clone: The antigen is not known.

Peripheral blood came from all dose cohorts at three timepoints. Findings and caveats of the study: By week 6 at 0.1 to 3.0 mg/kg, blood CD4+ and CD8+ T cells had expanded clonally. CD8+ T cells showed, on average, more clonal expansion than CD4+ cells.

Sequenced by immunoSEQ multiplex PCR; TCRdb stores in-frame clones only, minus some. The table has approximately 21,000 clones, roughly 82% seen once; the top ten hold roughly a quarter. Trimming removed 1 base at V and 10 bases at J, with 8 bases between. Germline lookup yields CDR1 LNHDA and CDR2 SQIVND (reference sequence). CDR3 length: 12 residues. This TCR was sampled from an adult with an advanced solid tumor such as melanoma, head and neck, liver or kidney cancer. The chain carries TRBV19 and TRBJ2-1; D uncertain. Sequences were derived from CD4+ or CD8+ T cells sorted from blood, sampled in a trial of the OX40 agonist ivuxolimab. The CDR3 DNA is TGTGCCAGTAGTATAGTAGGACGAGAGCAGTTCTTC. Amino acids: CASSIVGREQFF.